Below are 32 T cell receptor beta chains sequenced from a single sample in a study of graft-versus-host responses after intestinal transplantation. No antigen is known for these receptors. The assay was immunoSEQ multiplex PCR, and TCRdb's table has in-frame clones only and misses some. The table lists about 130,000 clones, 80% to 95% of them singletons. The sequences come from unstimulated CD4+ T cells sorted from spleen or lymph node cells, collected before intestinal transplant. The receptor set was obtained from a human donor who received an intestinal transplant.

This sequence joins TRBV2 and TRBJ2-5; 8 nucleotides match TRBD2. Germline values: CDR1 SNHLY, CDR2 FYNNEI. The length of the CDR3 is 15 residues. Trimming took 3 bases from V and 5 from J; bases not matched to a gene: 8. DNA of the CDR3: TGTGCCAGCAGTGACGAGCGGGGGAGGAAGGAGACCCAGTACTTC. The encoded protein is CASSDERGRKETQYF.

The CDR3 nucleotides are TGCGCCAGCAGCTTGGGCGGGACAGGGTCTCAAGAGACCCAGTACTTC. Translated: CASSLGGTGSQETQYF. V is TRBV5-1 and J is TRBJ2-5; 9 bases map to TRBD1. CDR3 size: 16 residues. The germline V gene has CDR1 SGHRS and CDR2 YFSETQ. The V gene end was trimmed by 0 bases and the J gene end by 2 bases; junction bases not matched to a gene: 5. Full variable domain (missing parts from reference TRBV5-1 and TRBJ2-5): KAGVTQTPRYLIKTRGQQVTLSCSPISGHRSVSWYQQTPGQGLQFLFEYFSETQRNKGNFPGRFSGRQFSNSRSEMNVSTLELGDSALYLCASSLGGTGSQETQYFGPGTRLLVL.

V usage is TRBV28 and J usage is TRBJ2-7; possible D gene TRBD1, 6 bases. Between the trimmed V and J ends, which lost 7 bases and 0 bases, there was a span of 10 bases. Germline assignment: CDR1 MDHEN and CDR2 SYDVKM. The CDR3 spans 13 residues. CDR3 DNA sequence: TGTGCCAGCACCCTGGACAGCTCCTACGAGCAGTACTTC. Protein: CASTLDSSYEQYF. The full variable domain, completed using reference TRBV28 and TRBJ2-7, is DVKVTQSSRYLVKRTGEKVFLECVQDMDHENMFWYRQDPGLGLRLIYFSYDVKMKEKGDIPEGYSVSREKKERFSLILESASTNQTSMYLCASTLDSSYEQYFGPGTRLTVT.

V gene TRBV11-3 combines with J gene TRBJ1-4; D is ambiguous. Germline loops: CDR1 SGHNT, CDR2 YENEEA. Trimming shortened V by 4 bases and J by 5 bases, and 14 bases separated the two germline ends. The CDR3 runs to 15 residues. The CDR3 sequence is CASSYEGTPNEKLFF. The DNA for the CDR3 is TGTGCCAGCAGCTACGAGGGTACGCCAAATGAAAAACTGTTTTTT.

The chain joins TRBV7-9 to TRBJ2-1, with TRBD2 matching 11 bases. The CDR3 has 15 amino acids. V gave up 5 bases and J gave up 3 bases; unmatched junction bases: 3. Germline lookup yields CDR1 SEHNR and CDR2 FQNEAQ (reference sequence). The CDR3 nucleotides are TGTGCCAGCAGCCGGACTAGCGGGTTCTACAATGAGCAGTTCTTC. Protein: CASSRTSGFYNEQFF.

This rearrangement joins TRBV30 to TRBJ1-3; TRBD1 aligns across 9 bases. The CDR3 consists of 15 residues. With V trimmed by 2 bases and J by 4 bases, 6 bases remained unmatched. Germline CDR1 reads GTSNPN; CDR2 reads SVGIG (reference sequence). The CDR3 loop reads CAWSSGTGKGNTIYF. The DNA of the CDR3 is TGTGCCTGGAGTTCCGGGACAGGGAAGGGAAACACCATATATTTT.

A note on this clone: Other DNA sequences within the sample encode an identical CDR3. The CDR3 nucleotides are TGTGCCAGTAGTATCGGAGGCACAGGTGAGACCCAGTACTTC. Translation: CASSIGGTGETQYF. The rearrangement joins TRBV19 to TRBJ2-5; TRBD1 or TRBD2 may be the D gene (5 bases each). V dropped 3 bases and J dropped 5 bases, with 13 bases sitting between them. CDR1 is LNHDA, CDR2 SQIVND, per germline (reference sequence). The CDR3 consists of 14 residues.

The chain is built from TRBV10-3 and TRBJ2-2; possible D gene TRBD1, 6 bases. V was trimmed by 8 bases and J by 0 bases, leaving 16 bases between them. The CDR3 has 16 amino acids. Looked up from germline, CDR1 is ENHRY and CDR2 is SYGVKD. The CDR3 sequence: CAIGAPGHANTGELFF. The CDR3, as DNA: TGTGCCATCGGGGCCCCGGGACACGCGAACACCGGGGAGCTGTTTTTT.

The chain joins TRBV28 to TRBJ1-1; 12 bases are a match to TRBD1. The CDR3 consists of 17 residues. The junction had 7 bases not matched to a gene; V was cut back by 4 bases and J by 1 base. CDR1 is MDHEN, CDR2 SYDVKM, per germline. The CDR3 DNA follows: TGTGCCAGCAGTTGCCCGGGACAGGGGGCGAGGAACACTGAAGCTTTCTTT. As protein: CASSCPGQGARNTEAFF.

The CDR3 nucleotides read TGTGCCAGCAGTACAGGGGATGGGGAGCAGTACTTC. Amino acids: CASSTGDGEQYF. This chain joins TRBV11-1 and TRBJ2-7, with 7 bases identical to TRBD1. Losses at the gene ends were 6 bases for V and 7 bases for J; bases not matched to a gene: 6. Per the germline V gene, CDR1 is SGHAT and CDR2 is FQDESV (reference sequence). The CDR3 loop spans 12 amino acids.

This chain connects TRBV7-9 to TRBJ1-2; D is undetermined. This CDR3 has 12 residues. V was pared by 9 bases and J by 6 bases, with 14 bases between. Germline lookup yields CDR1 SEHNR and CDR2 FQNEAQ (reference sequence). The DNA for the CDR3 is TGTGCCAGTCAGGCGGCTTCAGATGGCTACACCTTC. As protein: CASQAASDGYTF.

In DNA, the CDR3 is TGTGCCAGCTCGCCCGGGACCGGTCGGCGGGATCAGCCCCAGCATTTT. Amino acids: CASSPGTGRRDQPQHF. The V call is TRBV18, the J call TRBJ1-5; possibly TRBD1 for D (5 bases). Germline V gene data show CDR1 as KGHSH and CDR2 as LQKENI. This CDR3 spans 16 amino acids. The germline V and J ends were trimmed by 6 bases and 5 bases, with 20 bases remaining between them. The full variable domain, its missing parts supplied by reference TRBV18 and TRBJ1-5, is NAGVMQNPRHLVRRRGQEARLRCSPMKGHSHVYWYRQLPEEGLKFMVYLQKENIIDESGMPKERFSAEFPKEGPSILRIQQVVRGDSAAYFCASSPGTGRRDQPQHFGDGTRLSIL.

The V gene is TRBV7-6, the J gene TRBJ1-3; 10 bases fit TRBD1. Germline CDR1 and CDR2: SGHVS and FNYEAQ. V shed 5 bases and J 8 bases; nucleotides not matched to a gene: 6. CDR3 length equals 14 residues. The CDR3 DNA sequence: TGTGCCAGCAGCCTTGGGACAGGGGTACACACCATATATTTT. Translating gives CASSLGTGVHTIYF.

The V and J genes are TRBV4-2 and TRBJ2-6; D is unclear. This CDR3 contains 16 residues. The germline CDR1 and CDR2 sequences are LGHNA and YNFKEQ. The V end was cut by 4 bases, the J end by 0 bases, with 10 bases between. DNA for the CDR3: TGTGCCAGCAGCCGCATTGACAACTCTGGGGCCAACGTCCTGACTTTC. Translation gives CASSRIDNSGANVLTF.

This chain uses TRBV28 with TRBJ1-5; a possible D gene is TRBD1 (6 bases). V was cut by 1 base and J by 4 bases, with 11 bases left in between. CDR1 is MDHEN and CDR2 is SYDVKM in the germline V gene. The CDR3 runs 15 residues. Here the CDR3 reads CASSLSRDINQPQHF. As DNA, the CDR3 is TGTGCCAGCAGTTTATCCCGGGACATTAATCAGCCCCAGCATTTT. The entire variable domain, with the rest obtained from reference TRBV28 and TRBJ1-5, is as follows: DVKVTQSSRYLVKRTGEKVFLECVQDMDHENMFWYRQDPGLGLRLIYFSYDVKMKEKGDIPEGYSVSREKKERFSLILESASTNQTSMYLCASSLSRDINQPQHFGDGTRLSIL.

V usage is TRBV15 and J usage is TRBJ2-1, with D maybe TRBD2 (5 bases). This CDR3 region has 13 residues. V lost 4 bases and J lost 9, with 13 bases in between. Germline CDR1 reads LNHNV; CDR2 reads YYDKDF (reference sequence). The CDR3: CATSNGDEGEQFF. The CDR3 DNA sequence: TGTGCCACCAGCAACGGGGATGAGGGTGAGCAGTTCTTC.

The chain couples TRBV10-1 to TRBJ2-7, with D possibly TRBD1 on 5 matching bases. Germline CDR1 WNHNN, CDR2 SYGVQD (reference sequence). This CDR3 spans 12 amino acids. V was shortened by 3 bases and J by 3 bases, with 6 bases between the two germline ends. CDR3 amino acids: CASSDRVYEQYF. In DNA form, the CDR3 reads TGCGCCAGCAGTGACAGGGTCTACGAGCAGTACTTC.

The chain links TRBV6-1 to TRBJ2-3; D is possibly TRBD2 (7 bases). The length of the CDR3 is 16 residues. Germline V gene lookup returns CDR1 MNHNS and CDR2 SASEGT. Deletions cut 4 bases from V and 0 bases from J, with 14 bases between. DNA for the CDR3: TGTGCCAGCAGTGTTGGCGGGGGACACAGCACAGATACGCAGTATTTT. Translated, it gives CASSVGGGHSTDTQYF.

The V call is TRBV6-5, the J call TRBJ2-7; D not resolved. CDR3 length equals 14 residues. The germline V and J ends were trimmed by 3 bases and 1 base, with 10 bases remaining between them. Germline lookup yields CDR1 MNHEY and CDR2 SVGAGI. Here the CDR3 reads CASSYAGDSYEQYF. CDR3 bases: TGTGCCAGCAGTTATGCTGGGGATTCCTACGAGCAGTACTTC.

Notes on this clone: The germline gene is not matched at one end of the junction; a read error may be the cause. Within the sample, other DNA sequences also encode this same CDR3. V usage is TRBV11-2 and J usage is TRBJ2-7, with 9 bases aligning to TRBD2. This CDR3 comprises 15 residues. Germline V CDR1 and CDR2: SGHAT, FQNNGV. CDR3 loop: CASSSFSGSHGEQYF. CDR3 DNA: TGCGCCAGCAGCTCATTTAGCGGGAGTCACGGCGAGCAGTACTTC.

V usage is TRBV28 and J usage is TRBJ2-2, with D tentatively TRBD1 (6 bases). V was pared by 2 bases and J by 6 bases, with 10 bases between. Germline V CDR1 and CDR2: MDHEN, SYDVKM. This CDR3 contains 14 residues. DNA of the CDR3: TGTGCCAGCAGTTTAGTTGCAGGGGCCGGGGAGCTGTTTTTT. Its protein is CASSLVAGAGELFF.

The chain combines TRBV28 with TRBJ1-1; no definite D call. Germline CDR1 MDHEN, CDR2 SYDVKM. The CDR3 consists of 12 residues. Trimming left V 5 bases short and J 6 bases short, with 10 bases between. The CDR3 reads CASSLPLSEAFF. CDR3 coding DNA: TGTGCCAGCAGTCTCCCTCTATCTGAAGCTTTCTTT.

CDR3 nucleotides: TGTGCCAGCAGTCCTTTGGGACAACGGACCTACGAGCAGTACTTC. The encoded protein is CASSPLGQRTYEQYF. This rearrangement joins TRBV28 to TRBJ2-7; TRBD1 might be the D (6 bases). The V and J ends lost 5 bases and 2 bases respectively, with 16 bases between them. CDR1 is MDHEN, CDR2 SYDVKM, per germline. The CDR3 consists of 15 residues.

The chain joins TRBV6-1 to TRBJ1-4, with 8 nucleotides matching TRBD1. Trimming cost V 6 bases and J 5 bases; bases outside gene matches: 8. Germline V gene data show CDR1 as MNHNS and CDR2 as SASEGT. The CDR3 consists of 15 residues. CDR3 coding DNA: TGTGCCAGCAGCCTCCGGGACAGGCCAAATGAAAAACTGTTTTTT. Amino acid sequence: CASSLRDRPNEKLFF.

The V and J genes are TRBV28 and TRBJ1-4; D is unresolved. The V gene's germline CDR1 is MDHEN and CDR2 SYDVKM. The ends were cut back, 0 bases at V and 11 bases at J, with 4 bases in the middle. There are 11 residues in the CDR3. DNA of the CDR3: TGTGCCAGCAGTTTATGGGGGAAACTGTTTTTT. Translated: CASSLWGKLFF.

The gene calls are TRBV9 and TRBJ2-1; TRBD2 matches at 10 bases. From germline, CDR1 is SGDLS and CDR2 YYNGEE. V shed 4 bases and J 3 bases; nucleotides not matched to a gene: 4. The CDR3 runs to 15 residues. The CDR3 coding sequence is TGTGCCAGCAGCTCTCGACTAGCGGGCTACAATGAGCAGTTCTTC. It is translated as CASSSRLAGYNEQFF.

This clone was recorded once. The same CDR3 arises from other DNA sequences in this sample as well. In nucleotides, the CDR3 is TGTGCCAGCAGGGGAGGGTCCCTCTCTGGAAACACCATATATTTT. Residues: CASRGGSLSGNTIYF. This chain links TRBV6-5 with TRBJ1-3; D call uncertain. This CDR3 has 15 residues. CDR1 MNHEY and CDR2 SVGAGI come from the germline V gene. V lost 6 bases and J lost 0, with 12 bases in between.

The CDR3 loop reads CASRGGSETQYF. In DNA, the CDR3 is TGTGCCAGCAGAGGGGGGTCAGAGACCCAGTACTTC. This chain uses TRBV6-5 with TRBJ2-5; D assignment may be TRBD1 or TRBD2 (6 bases each). With 6 bases removed from V and 4 bases from J, the gap between germline ends came to 9 bases. CDR1 and CDR2 (germline): MNHEY, SVGAGI. The CDR3 runs to 12 residues.

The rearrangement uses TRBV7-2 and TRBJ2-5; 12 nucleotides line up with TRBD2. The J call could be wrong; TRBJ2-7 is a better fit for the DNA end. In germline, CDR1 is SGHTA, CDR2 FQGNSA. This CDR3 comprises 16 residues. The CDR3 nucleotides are TGTGCCAGCAGCCGAGATAGGACTAGCGGGACCTACGAGCAGTACTTC. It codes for CASSRDRTSGTYEQYF.

The CDR3 is CASSGGIRATGELFF. CDR3 coding DNA: TGTGCCAGCAGTGGGGGGATCCGGGCCACCGGGGAGCTGTTTTTT. The rearrangement joins TRBV2 to TRBJ2-2; either TRBD1 or TRBD2 may fit D (5 bases each). The CDR3 sequence is 15 residues long. V dropped 4 bases and J dropped 4 bases, with 13 bases sitting between them. Germline values: CDR1 SNHLY, CDR2 FYNNEI.

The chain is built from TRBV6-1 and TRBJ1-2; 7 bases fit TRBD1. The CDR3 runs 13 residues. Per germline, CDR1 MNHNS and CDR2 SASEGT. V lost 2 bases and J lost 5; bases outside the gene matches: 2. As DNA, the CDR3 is TGTGCCAGCAGTGAAAGACAGGGATATGGCTACACCTTC. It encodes CASSERQGYGYTF.

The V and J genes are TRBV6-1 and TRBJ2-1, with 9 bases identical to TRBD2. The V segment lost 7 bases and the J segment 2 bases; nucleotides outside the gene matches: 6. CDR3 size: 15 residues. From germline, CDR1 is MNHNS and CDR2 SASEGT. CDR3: CASMVAGGTYNEQFF. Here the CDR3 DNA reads TGTGCCAGCATGGTTGCGGGAGGGACCTACAATGAGCAGTTCTTC.